These 8 T cell receptor beta chains came from one sample sequenced in a study of T-cell reconstitution after alpha-beta-depleted transplantation in children. The authors prepared the TCRbeta library with unique molecular identifiers. TCRdb recomputed calls from the PCR reads with MiXCR, one row per CDR3 protein. The profile shows fewer than 500,000 distinct CDR3 sequences, roughly two fifths of them singletons. The material was PBMCs, obtained before TCRalphabeta/CD19-depleted stem cell transplant. These receptors all stem from a girl aged 2 to 10 with aplastic anemia, due to receive a stem cell transplant.

The V call is TRBV15, the J call TRBJ2-1, with D unresolved. CDR1 and CDR2 from the germline V gene are LNHNV and YYDKDF (reference sequence). The CDR3 covers 13 residues. Deletions cut 1 base from V and 8 bases from J, with 9 bases between. CDR3 amino acids: CATSRGVGDEQFF. The CDR3, as DNA: TGTGCCACCAGCAGAGGGGTTGGCGATGAGCAGTTCTTC.

The rearrangement joins TRBV5-1 to TRBJ2-5; D ambiguous. This CDR3 is built from 13 residues. V was shortened by 2 bases and J by 5 bases, with 10 bases between the two germline ends. Germline-derived CDR1 and CDR2 are SGHRS and YFSETQ. CDR3 amino acids: CASSLWPRETQYF. DNA for the CDR3: TGCGCCAGCAGCTTATGGCCCCGGGAGACCCAGTACTTC.

This chain joins TRBV20-1 and TRBJ1-5; the D gene is possibly TRBD1 (5 bases). Trimming stripped 4 bases from V and 3 bases from J, with 10 bases between. The CDR3 is made up of 13 amino acids. Germline CDR1 reads DFQATT; CDR2 reads SNEGSKA (reference sequence). The CDR3 loop reads CSAKRTINQPQHF. In DNA form, the CDR3 reads TGCAGTGCTAAGAGGACAATCAATCAGCCCCAGCATTTT.

In this sample, this clonotype turned up many times. The V gene is TRBV5-1, the J gene TRBJ1-1; tentatively, D is TRBD1 (5 bases). Trimming pared 3 bases from V and 3 bases from J, leaving 9 bases between. The CDR3 spans 13 residues. Looked up from germline, CDR1 is SGHRS and CDR2 is YFSETQ. The CDR3 region has the DNA TGCGCCAGCAGCTCAACGGGGGACACTGAAGCTTTCTTT. Its translation: CASSSTGDTEAFF.

This clonotype was seen ten or more times. V gene TRBV7-2 combines with J gene TRBJ2-5; 7 bases agree with TRBD2. J gave up 5 bases and V 5 bases, and 14 bases lay outside the gene matches. Germline assignment: CDR1 SGHTA and CDR2 FQGNSA. The length of the CDR3 is 16 residues. CDR3 region: CASSLVGGGPEETQYF. The CDR3 DNA reads as TGTGCCAGCAGCCTCGTCGGGGGAGGGCCGGAGGAGACCCAGTACTTC.

This chain joins TRBV29-1 and TRBJ2-3; D uncertain. The CDR3 sequence is 10 residues long. The V and J ends lost 5 bases and 6 bases respectively, with 6 bases between them. Germline CDR1 SQVTM, CDR2 ANQGSEA. CDR3 residues: CSVSGDTQYF. The CDR3 DNA reads as TGCAGCGTTTCGGGCGATACGCAGTATTTT.

This clonotype was picked up a small number of times. The chain combines TRBV28 with TRBJ2-1; no reliable D call. This CDR3 is 14 amino acids long. Germline CDR1 reads MDHEN; CDR2 reads SYDVKM. Trimming cost V 6 bases and J 1 base, with 10 bases left between them. The DNA for the CDR3 is TGTGCCAGCAGCTCTTATCAGTCCTACAATGAGCAGTTCTTC. Its protein product is CASSSYQSYNEQFF.

Regarding this clonotype: This may stem from a read error, because a much larger clone lies one nucleotide away. The chain has TRBV5-1 and TRBJ2-4, with D tentatively TRBD2 (6 bases). Germline-derived CDR1 and CDR2 are SGHRS and YFSETQ. This CDR3 comprises 15 residues. The CDR3 protein is CASRSEGGTKNIPYF. The DNA for the CDR3 is TGCGCCAGCAGGTCGGAGGGCGGTACCAAAAACATTCCGTACTTC.